This T cell receptor (beta chain) originates from a study of CD8 T cells in Susac syndrome. TCR beta sequences were obtained from blood CD8+ and CD4+ T cells. The RNA input was 0.5 to 1 ug, and it was reverse transcribed with random hexamers. Amplification of TCR beta CDR3 used immunoSEQ multiplex PCR across 54 Vbeta and 13 Jbeta. TCRdb reanalysed the immunoSEQ multiplex PCR reads using MiXCR and keeps one entry per CDR3 protein. The table shows approximately 190,000 distinct CDR3 sequences, with 95% occurring only once. V was clipped by 0 bases and J by 4 bases; unmatched bases: 1. The CDR3 covers 14 residues. Germline-derived CDR1 and CDR2 are MGHRA and YSYEKL.

The rearrangement uses TRBV4-1 and TRBJ2-3; 7 bases align to TRBD1. The source is a human donor with Susac syndrome. Sequencing was carried out using CD8+ T cells from PBMCs. This CDR3 reads CASSQDQGADTQYF. For the CDR3, the DNA is TGCGCCAGCAGCCAAGATCAGGGGGCAGATACGCAGTATTTT.